Following are 14 T cell receptor beta chains from one sample sequenced in a study of T cell repertoires in cytomegalovirus infection. TCRdb re-called the reads through MiXCR, storing one row per CDR3 protein. Of some 440,000 distinct CDR3 sequences detected, approximately 32% appear once; the ten largest clones hold approximately 14%. The sequenced sample was PBMCs. All receptors derive from a human donor in good health (CMV status not recorded). Some clones in this sample may be carry-over from other donors' samples.

The V and J genes are TRBV19 and TRBJ1-1; possible D gene TRBD1, 5 bases. Germline V gene sequence: CDR1 LNHDA, CDR2 SQIVND (reference sequence). This CDR3 has 13 amino acids. V dropped 10 bases and J dropped 4 bases, with 16 bases sitting between them. CDR3 sequence reads: CATHTMGGTEAFF. CDR3 DNA: TGTGCCACGCACACGATGGGGGGCACTGAAGCTTTCTTT.

The chain carries TRBV7-6 and TRBJ2-1; D tentatively reads TRBD1 or TRBD2 (5 bases each). Germline values: CDR1 SGHVS, CDR2 FNYEAQ. The CDR3 covers 19 residues. Deletions cut 3 bases from V and 8 bases from J, with 29 bases between. The CDR3 DNA follows: TGTGCCAGCAGCTTGGGACGTTTAGGGAACCCTCCGGCCGGAGATGAGCAGTTCTTC. The encoded protein is CASSLGRLGNPPAGDEQFF.

CDR3 amino acids: CASSARLAGGWGEQFF. DNA for the CDR3: TGCGCCAGCAGCGCCCGACTAGCGGGGGGGTGGGGTGAGCAGTTCTTC. V gene TRBV5-1 combines with J gene TRBJ2-1; 14 nucleotides match TRBD2. Per the germline V gene, CDR1 is SGHRS and CDR2 is YFSETQ. Trimming removed 4 bases from V and 9 bases from J; junction bases left unmatched: 9. The CDR3 is 16 amino acids.

This clonotype was counted many times. V is TRBV7-2 and J is TRBJ1-5; D is ambiguous. Germline assignment: CDR1 SGHTA and CDR2 FQGNSA. The CDR3 is 14 amino acids. V gave up 1 base and J gave up 7 bases, with 11 bases separating them. The CDR3 DNA reads as TGTGCCAGCAGCTTAGGACCTGAGGTCCAGCCCCAGCATTTT. This translates into CASSLGPEVQPQHF. Based on the CDR3 plus reference TRBV7-2 and TRBJ1-5, the full variable domain is GAGVSQSPSNKVTEKGKDVELRCDPISGHTALYWYRQSLGQGLEFLIYFQGNSAPDKSGLPSDRFSAERTGGSVSTLTIQRTQQEDSAVYLCASSLGPEVQPQHFGDGTRLSIL.

On this clonotype: One end of the junction does not line up with germline, which may come from a read error. The chain uses TRBV12-3 or TRBV12-4 and TRBJ1-1; D gene unclear. This CDR3 contains 11 residues. CDR3 coding DNA: TGTACCAGCAGTTTAAACACTGAAGCTTTCTTT. This sequence encodes CTSSLNTEAFF.

A few counts support this clonotype. The CDR3 ends on some other residue instead of the conserved phenylalanine or tryptophan, so this is likely a read error. The rearrangement joins TRBV7-2 to TRBJ1-2; D is possibly TRBD1 (5 bases). This CDR3 has 15 residues. V was shortened by 3 bases and J by 6 bases, with 17 bases between the two germline ends. Per the germline V gene, CDR1 is SGHTA and CDR2 is FQGNSA. The CDR3 nucleotides read TGTGCCAGCAGCTTGGGGGGGGGGGTGGTGAATGGCTACACCTTA. Translating gives CASSLGGGVVNGYTL.

The chain employs TRBV5-5 and TRBJ2-7, with D possibly matching TRBD2 (6 bases). The CDR3 totals 14 residues. Germline lookup yields CDR1 SGHKS and CDR2 YYEKEE (reference sequence). The germline V and J ends were trimmed by 4 bases and 4 bases, with 15 bases remaining between them. CDR3 coding DNA: TGTGCCAGCAGCCGAGCGGGCGGATCATACGAGCAGTACTTC. Amino acid sequence: CASSRAGGSYEQYF.

The CDR3 DNA follows: TGTGCCAGCAGTTACTCCGGGACAGGGTATGAAAAACTGTTTTTT. Amino acid sequence: CASSYSGTGYEKLFF. The chain uses TRBV6-8 and TRBJ1-4; 9 bases map to TRBD1. CDR1 is MNHGY and CDR2 is SAAAGT in the germline V gene. Trimming at V came to 0 bases and at J to 6 bases, leaving 2 bases not matched to a gene. The CDR3 is 15 amino acids.

The sample holds a few counts of this clonotype. The chain joins TRBV20-1 to TRBJ2-7; D not certain. Germline V gene data show CDR1 as DFQATT and CDR2 as SNEGSKA (reference sequence). This CDR3 comprises 13 residues. The ends were cut back, 5 bases at V and 0 bases at J, with 11 bases in the middle. The CDR3 loop is CSAPHLSSYEQYF. The CDR3 bases are TGCAGTGCTCCTCATTTGAGCTCCTACGAGCAGTACTTC.

This clonotype has only a few counts. The rearrangement links TRBV6-2 or TRBV6-3 to TRBJ1-6; possible D gene TRBD1, 6 bases. The germline V gene encodes CDR1 MNHEY and CDR2 SVGEGT. Trimming shortened V by 2 bases and J by 3 bases, and 14 bases separated the two germline ends. The CDR3 has 17 residues. CDR3 sequence (DNA): TGTGCCAGCAGTTACACCGGCGGGGGCGACTATAATTCACCCCTCCACTTT. It encodes CASSYTGGGDYNSPLHF.

In its sample, this clonotype was seen many times. The gene calls are TRBV12-3 or TRBV12-4 and TRBJ1-1; D gene unclear. This CDR3 contains 13 residues. Trimming cost V 2 bases and J 3 bases, with 7 bases left between them. CDR3 nucleotide sequence: TGTGCCAGCAGTTTAACCTGGGACACTGAAGCTTTCTTT. This codes for CASSLTWDTEAFF.

The genes are TRBV6-8 and TRBJ1-1, with D hard to call. CDR1 and CDR2 from the germline V gene are MNHGY and SAAAGT. The V gene lost 5 bases and the J gene lost 11 bases, with 15 bases spanning the gap. This CDR3 spans 12 amino acids. The CDR3 nucleotides are TGTGCCAGCAGTGCCGCCTTCGGCGGGGCTTTCTTT. It encodes CASSAAFGGAFF.

This clonotype showed up just a few times. V gene TRBV10-3 combines with J gene TRBJ2-7, with TRBD1 as a possible D gene (8 bases). CDR3 length: 14 residues. Trimming left V 3 bases short and J 5 bases short, with 14 bases between. CDR1 and CDR2 (germline): ENHRY, SYGVKD. CDR3 nucleotide sequence: TGTGCCATCAGTGAACAGGGGGGGGCCCACGAGCAGTACTTC. Its translation is CAISEQGGAHEQYF.

This clonotype was seen repeatedly, ten times or more. The chain is built from TRBV7-2 and TRBJ1-6; TRBD1 might be the D (5 bases). The CDR3 is made up of 13 amino acids. Trimming took 6 bases from V and 8 from J, leaving 11 bases between them. CDR1 and CDR2 from the germline V gene are SGHTA and FQGNSA. The CDR3, as DNA: TGTGCCAGCAGAAAGACCAGGGATTCACCCCTCCACTTT. Translated, it gives CASRKTRDSPLHF.